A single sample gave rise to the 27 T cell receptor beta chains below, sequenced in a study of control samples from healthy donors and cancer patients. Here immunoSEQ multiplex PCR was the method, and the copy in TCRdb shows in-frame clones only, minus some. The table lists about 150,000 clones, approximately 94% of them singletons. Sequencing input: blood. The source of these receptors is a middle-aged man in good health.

The CDR3 region is CASSISGLYGYTF. The CDR3 coding sequence is TGTGCCAGTAGTATCTCAGGGCTCTATGGCTACACCTTC. V is TRBV19 and J is TRBJ1-2; D is perhaps TRBD1 (5 bases). The V and J ends lost 3 bases and 4 bases respectively, with 9 bases between them. CDR1 is LNHDA and CDR2 is SQIVND in the germline V gene (reference sequence). This CDR3 is built from 13 residues. Full variable domain (missing parts from reference TRBV19 and TRBJ1-2): DGGITQSPKYLFRKEGQNVTLSCEQNLNHDAMYWYRQDPGQGLRLIYYSQIVNDFQKGDIAEGYSVSREKKESFPLTVTSAQKNPTAFYLCASSISGLYGYTFGSGTRLTVV.

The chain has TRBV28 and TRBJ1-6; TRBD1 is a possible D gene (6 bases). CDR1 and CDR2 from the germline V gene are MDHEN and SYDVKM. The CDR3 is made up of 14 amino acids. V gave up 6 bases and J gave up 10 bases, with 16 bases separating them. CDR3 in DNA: TGTGCCAGCAGCTCCCCAACAGGGAACTCACCCCTCCACTTT. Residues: CASSSPTGNSPLHF.

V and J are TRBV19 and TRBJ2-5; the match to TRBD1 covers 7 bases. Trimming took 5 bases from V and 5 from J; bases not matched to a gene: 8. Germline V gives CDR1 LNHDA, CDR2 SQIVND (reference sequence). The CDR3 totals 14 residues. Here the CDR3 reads CASSGSTGWETQYF. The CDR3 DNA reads TGTGCCAGTAGTGGCTCGACAGGGTGGGAGACCCAGTACTTC.

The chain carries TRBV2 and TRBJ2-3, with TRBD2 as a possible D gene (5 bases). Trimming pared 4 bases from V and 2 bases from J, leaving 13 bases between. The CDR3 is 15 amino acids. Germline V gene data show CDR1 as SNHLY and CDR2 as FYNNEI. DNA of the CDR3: TGTGCCAGCAGTGTCAGAGGGATCTTCACAGATACGCAGTATTTT. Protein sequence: CASSVRGIFTDTQYF.

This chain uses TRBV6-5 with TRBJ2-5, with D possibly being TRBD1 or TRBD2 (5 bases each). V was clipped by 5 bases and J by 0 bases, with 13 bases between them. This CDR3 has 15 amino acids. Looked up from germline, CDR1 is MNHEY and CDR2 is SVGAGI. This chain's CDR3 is CASSLGAGYQETQYF. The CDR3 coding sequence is TGTGCCAGCAGTCTCGGGGCAGGGTACCAAGAGACCCAGTACTTC.

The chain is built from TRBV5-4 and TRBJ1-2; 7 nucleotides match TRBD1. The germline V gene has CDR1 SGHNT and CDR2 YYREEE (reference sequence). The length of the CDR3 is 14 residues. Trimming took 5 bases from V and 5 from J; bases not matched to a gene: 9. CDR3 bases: TGTGCCAGCAGACCCGGACAGGCGCGGTATGGCTACACCTTC. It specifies CASRPGQARYGYTF. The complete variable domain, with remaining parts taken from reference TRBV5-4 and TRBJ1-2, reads ETGVTQSPTHLIKTRGQQVTLRCSSQSGHNTVSWYQQALGQGPQFIFQYYREEENGRGNFPPRFSGLQFPNYSSELNVNALELDDSALYLCASRPGQARYGYTFGSGTRLTVV.

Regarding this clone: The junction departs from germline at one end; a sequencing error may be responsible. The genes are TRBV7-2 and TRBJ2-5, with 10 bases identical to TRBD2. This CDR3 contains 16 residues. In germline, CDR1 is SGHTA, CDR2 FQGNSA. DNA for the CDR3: TGTGCCAGCAGCTTAGTAAGCGGGGGGGGTCAAGGGACCCAGTACTTC. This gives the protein CASSLVSGGGQGTQYF.

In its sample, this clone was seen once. CDR3 nucleotide sequence: TGTGCCTCCTCAATGGGGGGAAAAGATACGCAGTATTTT. Encoded protein: CASSMGGKDTQYF. The gene calls are TRBV24-1 and TRBJ2-3, with D perhaps TRBD2 (6 bases). The V and J ends lost 12 bases and 5 bases respectively, with 17 bases between them. Germline-derived CDR1 and CDR2 are KGHDR and SFDVKD. This CDR3 comprises 13 residues.

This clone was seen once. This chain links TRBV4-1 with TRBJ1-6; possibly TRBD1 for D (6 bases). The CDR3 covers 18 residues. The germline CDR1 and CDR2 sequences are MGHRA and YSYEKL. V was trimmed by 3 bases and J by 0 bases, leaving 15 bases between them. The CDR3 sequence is CASSHQDSSSSYNSPLHF. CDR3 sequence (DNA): TGCGCCAGCAGCCACCAGGACAGCTCTAGCTCCTATAATTCACCCCTCCACTTT.

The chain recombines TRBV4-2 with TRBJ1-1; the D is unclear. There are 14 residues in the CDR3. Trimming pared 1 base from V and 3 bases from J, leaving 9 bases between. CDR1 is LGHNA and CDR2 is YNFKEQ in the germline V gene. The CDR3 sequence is CASSQGRQYTEAFF. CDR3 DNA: TGTGCCAGCAGCCAAGGAAGGCAGTACACTGAAGCTTTCTTT.

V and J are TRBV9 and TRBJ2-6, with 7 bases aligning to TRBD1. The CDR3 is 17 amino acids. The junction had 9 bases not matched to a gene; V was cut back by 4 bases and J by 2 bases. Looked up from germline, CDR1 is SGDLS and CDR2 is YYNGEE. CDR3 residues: CASSPPGTVPGANVLTF. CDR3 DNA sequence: TGTGCCAGCAGCCCCCCCGGGACAGTACCTGGGGCCAACGTCCTGACTTTC.

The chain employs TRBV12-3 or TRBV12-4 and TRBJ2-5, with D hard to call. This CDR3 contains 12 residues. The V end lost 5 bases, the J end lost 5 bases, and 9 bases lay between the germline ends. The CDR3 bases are TGTGCCAGCAGTCTCCTATCTGAGACCCAGTACTTC. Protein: CASSLLSETQYF.

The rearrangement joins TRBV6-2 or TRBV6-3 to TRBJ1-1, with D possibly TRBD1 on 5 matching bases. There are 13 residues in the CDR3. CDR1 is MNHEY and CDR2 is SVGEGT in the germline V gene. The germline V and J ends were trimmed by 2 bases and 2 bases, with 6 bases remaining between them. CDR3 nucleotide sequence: TGTGCCAGCAGTTACCGGGACAACACTGAAGCTTTCTTT. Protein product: CASSYRDNTEAFF.

The CDR3 DNA reads TGTGCCAGCAGCCACCGCAGGGGGCCAGATACGCAGTATTTT. Translating gives CASSHRRGPDTQYF. The chain uses TRBV3-1 (or the pseudogene TRBV3-2) and TRBJ2-3, with 8 nucleotides matching TRBD1. The germline V gene encodes CDR1 LGHDT and CDR2 YNNKEL (reference sequence). The CDR3 loop spans 14 amino acids. V trimming: 3 bases; J trimming: 4 bases; junction bases outside the gene matches: 3.

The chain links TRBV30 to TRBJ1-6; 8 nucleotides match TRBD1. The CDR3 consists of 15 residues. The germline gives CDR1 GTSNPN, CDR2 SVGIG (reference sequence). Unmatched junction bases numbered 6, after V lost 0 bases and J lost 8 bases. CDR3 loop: CAWSVWTGRDSPLHF. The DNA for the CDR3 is TGTGCCTGGAGTGTATGGACAGGGCGGGATTCACCCCTCCACTTT. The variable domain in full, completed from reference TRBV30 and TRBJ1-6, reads SQTIHQWPATLVQPVGSPLSLECTVEGTSNPNLYWYRQAAGRGLQLLFYSVGIGQISSEVPQNLSASRPQDRQFILSSKKLLLSDSGFYLCAWSVWTGRDSPLHFGNGTRLTVT.

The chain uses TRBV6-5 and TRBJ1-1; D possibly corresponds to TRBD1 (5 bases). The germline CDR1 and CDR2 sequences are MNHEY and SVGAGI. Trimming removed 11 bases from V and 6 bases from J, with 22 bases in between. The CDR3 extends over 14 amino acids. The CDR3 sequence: CAAKRGEGSPEAFF. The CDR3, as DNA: TGTGCCGCAAAACGGGGCGAGGGGAGTCCTGAAGCTTTCTTT.

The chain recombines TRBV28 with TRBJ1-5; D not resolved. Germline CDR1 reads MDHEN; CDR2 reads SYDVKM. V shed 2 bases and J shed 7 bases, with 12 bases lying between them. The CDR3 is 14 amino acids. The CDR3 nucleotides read TGTGCCAGCAGTTTAACCCCAGGAGGACAGCCCCAGCATTTT. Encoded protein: CASSLTPGGQPQHF.

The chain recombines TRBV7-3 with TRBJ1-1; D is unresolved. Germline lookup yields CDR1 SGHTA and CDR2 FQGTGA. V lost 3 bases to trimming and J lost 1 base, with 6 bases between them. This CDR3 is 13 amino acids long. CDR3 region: CASSFSPNTEAFF. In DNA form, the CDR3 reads TGTGCCAGCAGCTTCTCCCCGAACACTGAAGCTTTCTTT. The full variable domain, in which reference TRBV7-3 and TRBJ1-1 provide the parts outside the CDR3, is GAGVSQTPSNKVTEKGKYVELRCDPISGHTALYWYRQSLGQGPEFLIYFQGTGAADDSGLPNDRFFAVRPEGSVSTLKIQRTERGDSAVYLCASSFSPNTEAFFGQGTRLTVV.

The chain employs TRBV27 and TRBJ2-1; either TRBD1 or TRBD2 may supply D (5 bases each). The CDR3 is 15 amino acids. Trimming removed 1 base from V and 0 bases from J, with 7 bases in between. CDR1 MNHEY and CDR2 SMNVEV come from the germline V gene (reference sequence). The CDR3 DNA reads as TGTGCCAGCAGTTTATGGGGGAACTCCTACAATGAGCAGTTCTTC. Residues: CASSLWGNSYNEQFF.

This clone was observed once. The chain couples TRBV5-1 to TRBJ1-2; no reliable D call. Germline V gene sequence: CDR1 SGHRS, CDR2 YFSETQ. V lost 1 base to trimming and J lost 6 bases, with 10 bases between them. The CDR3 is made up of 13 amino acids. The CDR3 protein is CASSLSQMNGYTF. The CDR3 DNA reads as TGCGCCAGCAGCTTGTCACAGATGAATGGCTACACCTTC.

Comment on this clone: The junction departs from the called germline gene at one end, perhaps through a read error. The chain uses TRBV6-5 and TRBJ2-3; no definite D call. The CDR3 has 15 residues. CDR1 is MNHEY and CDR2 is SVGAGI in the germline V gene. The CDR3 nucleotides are TGTGCCAGCAGTTACTCGGCCACCGGCACCGATACGCAGTATTTT. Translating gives CASSYSATGTDTQYF.

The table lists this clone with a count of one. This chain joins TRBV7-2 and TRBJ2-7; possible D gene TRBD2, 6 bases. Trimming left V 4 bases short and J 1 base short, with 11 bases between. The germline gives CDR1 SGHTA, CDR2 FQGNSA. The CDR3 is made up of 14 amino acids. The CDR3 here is CASSSYGGSYEQYF. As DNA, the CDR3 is TGTGCCAGCAGCTCCTATGGGGGGTCCTACGAGCAGTACTTC.

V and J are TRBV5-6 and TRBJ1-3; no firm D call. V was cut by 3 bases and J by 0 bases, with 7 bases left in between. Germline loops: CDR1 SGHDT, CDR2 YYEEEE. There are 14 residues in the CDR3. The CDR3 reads CASSSSPSGNTIYF. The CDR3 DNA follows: TGTGCCAGCAGCTCCAGCCCCTCTGGAAACACCATATATTTT.

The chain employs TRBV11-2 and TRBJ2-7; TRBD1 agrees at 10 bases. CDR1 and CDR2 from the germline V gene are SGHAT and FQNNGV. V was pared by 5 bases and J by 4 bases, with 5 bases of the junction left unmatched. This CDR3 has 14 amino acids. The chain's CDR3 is CASSRTGGSYEQYF. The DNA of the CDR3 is TGTGCCAGCAGCCGGACAGGGGGGTCTTACGAGCAGTACTTC.

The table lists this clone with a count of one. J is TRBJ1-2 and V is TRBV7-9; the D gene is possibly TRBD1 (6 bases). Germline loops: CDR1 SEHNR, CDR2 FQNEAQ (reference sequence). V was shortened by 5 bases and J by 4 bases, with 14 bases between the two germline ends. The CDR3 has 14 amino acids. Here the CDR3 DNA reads TGTGCCAGCAGCGCGGCGGGGGCTGGCTATGGCTACACCTTC. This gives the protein CASSAAGAGYGYTF.

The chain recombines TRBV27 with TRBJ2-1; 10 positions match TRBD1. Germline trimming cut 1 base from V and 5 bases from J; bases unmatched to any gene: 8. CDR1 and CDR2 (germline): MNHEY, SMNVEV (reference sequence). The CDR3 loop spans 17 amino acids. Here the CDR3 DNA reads TGTGCCAGCAGTTTATATCCTTGGGACAGGGGAGACAATGAGCAGTTCTTC. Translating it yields CASSLYPWDRGDNEQFF.

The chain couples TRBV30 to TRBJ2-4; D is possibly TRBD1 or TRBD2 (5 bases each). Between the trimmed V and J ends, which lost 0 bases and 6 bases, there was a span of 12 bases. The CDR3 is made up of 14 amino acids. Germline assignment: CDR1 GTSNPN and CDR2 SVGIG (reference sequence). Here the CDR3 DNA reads TGTGCCTGGAGTGTCGGGCTTGGGGGAAACATTCAGTACTTC. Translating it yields CAWSVGLGGNIQYF.